This is a list of T cell receptor beta chains from one sample in a study of T cell responses to AZD1222 COVID-19 vaccine. TCRdb's copy holds only in-frame clones and misses some; the assay was immunoSEQ multiplex PCR. The repertoire holds 110,000 to 150,000 clones, with about 92% as singletons. This sample comprised peripheral blood, obtained on day 0 of AZD1222 vaccination. The receptors shown here come from an adult in good health. Each CDR3 is given with its conserved first and last residue. A D gene is named only where the DNA matches it firmly.

d_call,j_call,v_call,cdr3_aa
.,TRBJ1-1,TRBV19,CASSIGGFGTEAFF
TRBD2,TRBJ2-1,TRBV9,CASSPPRGGRDEQFF
.,TRBJ2-2,TRBV28,CASSLRGPTGELFF
.,TRBJ1-2,TRBV18,CASSPQGANYGYTF
TRBD1,TRBJ2-7,TRBV4-3,CASSQDGSGQGSYEQYF
TRBD2,TRBJ2-7,TRBV3-1/TRBV3-2,CASSQGLAVAYEQYF
.,TRBJ1-3,TRBV20-1,CSATTGITIYF
TRBD1,TRBJ1-2,TRBV5-6,CASSIPGTGLSYGYTF
.,TRBJ1-1,TRBV29-1,CSVEESPNTEAFF
TRBD1,TRBJ1-1,TRBV5-1,CASSGGQGITEAFF
.,TRBJ2-1,TRBV30,CASNQNTYNEQFF
.,TRBJ1-1,TRBV12-3/TRBV12-4,CASSTQYGTEAFF
.,TRBJ2-3,TRBV9,CASSVEGGDTQYF
.,TRBJ2-1,TRBV7-9,CASSQEQGPSSYNEQFF
.,TRBJ1-6,TRBV7-3,CASSPGVSSPLHF
.,TRBJ1-1,TRBV7-9,CASSMPEGTVNTEAFF
TRBD1,TRBJ1-1,TRBV6-2/TRBV6-3,CASSTGTGGTEAFF
TRBD1,TRBJ1-5,TRBV19,CATRPGQGINQPQHF
.,TRBJ1-1,TRBV7-3,CASSYGGNTEAFF